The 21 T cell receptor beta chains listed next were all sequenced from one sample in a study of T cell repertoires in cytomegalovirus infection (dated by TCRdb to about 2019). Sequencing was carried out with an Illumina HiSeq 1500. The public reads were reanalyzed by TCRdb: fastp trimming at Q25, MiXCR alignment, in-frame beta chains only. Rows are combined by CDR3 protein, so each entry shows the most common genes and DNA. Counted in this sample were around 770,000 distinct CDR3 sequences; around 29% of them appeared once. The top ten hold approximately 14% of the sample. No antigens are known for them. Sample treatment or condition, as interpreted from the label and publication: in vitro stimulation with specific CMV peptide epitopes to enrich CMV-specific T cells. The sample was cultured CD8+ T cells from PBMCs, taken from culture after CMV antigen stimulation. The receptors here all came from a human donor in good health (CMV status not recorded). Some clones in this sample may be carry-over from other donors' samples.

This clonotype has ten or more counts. CDR3 sequence reads: CASSLVGGTTEAFF. The DNA of the CDR3 is TGTGCCAGCAGCTTAGTAGGGGGTACGACTGAAGCTTTCTTT. The chain carries TRBV7-9 and TRBJ1-1, with D maybe TRBD1 (6 bases). In germline, CDR1 is SEHNR, CDR2 FQNEAQ (reference sequence). The CDR3 extends over 14 amino acids. The ends were cut back, 1 base at V and 5 bases at J, with 11 bases in the middle.

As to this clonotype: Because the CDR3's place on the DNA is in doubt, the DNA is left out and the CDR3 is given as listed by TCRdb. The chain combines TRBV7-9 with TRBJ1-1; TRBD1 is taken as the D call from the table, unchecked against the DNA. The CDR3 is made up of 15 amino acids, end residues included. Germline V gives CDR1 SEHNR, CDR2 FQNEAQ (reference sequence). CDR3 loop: CASSLGVWQWTEAFF.

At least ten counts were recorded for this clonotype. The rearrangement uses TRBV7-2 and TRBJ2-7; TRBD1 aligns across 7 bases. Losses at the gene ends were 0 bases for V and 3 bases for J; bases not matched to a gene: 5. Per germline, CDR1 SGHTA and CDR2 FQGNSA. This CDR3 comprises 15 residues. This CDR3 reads CASSLASGQIYEQYF. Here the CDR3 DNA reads TGTGCCAGCAGCTTAGCATCGGGACAGATCTACGAGCAGTACTTC.

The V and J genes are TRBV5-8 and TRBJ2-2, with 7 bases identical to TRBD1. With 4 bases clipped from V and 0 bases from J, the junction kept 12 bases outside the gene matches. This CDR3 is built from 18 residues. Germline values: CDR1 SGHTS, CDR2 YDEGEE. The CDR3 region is CASSPTTGDSSNTGELFF. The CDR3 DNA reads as TGTGCCAGCAGCCCCACTACCGGGGACAGCTCGAACACCGGGGAGCTGTTTTTT.

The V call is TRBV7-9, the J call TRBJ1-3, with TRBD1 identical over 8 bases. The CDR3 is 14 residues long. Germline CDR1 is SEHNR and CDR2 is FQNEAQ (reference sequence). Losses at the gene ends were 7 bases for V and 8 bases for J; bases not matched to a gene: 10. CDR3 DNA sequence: TGTGCCAGCAAGCTTAATACAGGGGGGGACACCATATATTTT. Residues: CASKLNTGGDTIYF.

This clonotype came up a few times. The CDR3 loop reads CASSLTGEGNQPQHF. CDR3 in DNA: TGTGCCAGCAGCTTGACAGGGGAAGGAAATCAGCCCCAGCATTTT. The chain joins TRBV5-6 to TRBJ1-5; 7 bases align to TRBD1. This CDR3 is built from 15 residues. Germline values: CDR1 SGHDT, CDR2 YYEEEE. After removal of 1 base from V and 4 bases from J, the junction contained 5 bases not matched to a gene.

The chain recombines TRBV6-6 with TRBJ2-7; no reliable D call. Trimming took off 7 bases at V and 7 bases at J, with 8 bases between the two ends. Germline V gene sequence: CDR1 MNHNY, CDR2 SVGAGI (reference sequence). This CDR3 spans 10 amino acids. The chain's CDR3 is CASNSKEQYF. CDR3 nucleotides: TGTGCCAGCAATAGTAAGGAGCAGTACTTC.

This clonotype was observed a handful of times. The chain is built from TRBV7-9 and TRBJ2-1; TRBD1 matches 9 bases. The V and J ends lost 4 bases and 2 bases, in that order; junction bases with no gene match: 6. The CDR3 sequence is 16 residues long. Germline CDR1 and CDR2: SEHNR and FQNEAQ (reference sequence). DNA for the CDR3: TGTGCCAGCAGCTCCGGACAGGGGTTTACCTACAATGAGCAGTTCTTC. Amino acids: CASSSGQGFTYNEQFF. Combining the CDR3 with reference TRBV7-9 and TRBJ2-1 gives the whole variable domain DTGVSQNPRHKITKRGQNVTFRCDPISEHNRLYWYRQTLGQGPEFLTYFQNEAQLEKSRLLSDRFSAERPKGSFSTLEIQRTEQGDSAMYLCASSSGQGFTYNEQFFGPGTRLTVL.

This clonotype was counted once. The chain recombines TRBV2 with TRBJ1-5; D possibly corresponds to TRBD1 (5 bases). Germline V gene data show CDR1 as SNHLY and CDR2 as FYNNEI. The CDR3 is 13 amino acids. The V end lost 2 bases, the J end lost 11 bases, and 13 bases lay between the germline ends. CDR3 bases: TGTGCCAGCAGTGAAAGAGGCAGGGAGGCCCAGCATTTT. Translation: CASSERGREAQHF.

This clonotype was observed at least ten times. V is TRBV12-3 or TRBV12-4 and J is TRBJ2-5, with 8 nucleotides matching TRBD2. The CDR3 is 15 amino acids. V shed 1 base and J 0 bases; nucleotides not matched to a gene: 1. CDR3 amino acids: CASSLGGGYQETQYF. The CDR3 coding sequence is TGTGCCAGCAGTTTAGGCGGGGGGTACCAAGAGACCCAGTACTTC.

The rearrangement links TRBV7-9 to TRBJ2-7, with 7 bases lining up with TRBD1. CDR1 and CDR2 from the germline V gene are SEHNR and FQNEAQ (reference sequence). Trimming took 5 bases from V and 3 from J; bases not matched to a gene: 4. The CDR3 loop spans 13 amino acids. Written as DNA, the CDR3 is TGTGCCAGCAGCCGTACAGGGGACTACGAGCAGTACGTC. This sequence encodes CASSRTGDYEQYV.

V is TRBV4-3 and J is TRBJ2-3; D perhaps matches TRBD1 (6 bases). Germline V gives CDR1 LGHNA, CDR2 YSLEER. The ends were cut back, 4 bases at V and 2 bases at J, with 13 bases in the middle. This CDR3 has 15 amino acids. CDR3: CASSPHTGSTDTQYF. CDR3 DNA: TGCGCCAGCAGCCCACATACAGGGTCCACAGATACGCAGTATTTT.

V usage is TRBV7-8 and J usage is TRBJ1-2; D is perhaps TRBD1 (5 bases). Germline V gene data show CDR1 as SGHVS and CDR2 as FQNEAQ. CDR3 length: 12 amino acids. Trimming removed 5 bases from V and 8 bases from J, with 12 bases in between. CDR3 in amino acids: CASSTDSQGYTF. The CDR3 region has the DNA TGTGCCAGCAGCACCGACAGCCAAGGCTACACCTTC.

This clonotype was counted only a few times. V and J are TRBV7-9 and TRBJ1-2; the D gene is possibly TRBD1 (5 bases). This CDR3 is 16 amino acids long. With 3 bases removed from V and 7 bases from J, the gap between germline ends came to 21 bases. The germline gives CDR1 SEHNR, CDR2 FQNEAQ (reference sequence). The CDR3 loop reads CASSFSKGRGLGGYTF. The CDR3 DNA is TGTGCCAGCAGCTTTTCTAAGGGGCGCGGACTCGGTGGCTACACCTTC.

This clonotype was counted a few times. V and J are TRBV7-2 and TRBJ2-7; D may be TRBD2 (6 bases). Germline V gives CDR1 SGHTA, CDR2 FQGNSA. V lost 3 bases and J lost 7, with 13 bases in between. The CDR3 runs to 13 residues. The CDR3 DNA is TGTGCCAGCAGCTTCCCTGGTCGGGGGGAGCAGTACGTC. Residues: CASSFPGRGEQYV.

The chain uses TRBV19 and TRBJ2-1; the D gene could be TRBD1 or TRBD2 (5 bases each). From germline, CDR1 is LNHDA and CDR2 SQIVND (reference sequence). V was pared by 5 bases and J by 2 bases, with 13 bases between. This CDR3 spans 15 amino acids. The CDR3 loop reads CASSLGTWAYNEQFF. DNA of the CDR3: TGTGCCAGTAGTCTCGGGACCTGGGCCTACAATGAGCAGTTCTTC.

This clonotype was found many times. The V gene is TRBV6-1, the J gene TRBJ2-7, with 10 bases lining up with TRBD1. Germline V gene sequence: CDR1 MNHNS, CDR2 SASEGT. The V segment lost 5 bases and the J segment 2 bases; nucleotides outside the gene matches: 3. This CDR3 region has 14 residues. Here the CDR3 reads CASSYGQGAYEQYV. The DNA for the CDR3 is TGTGCCAGCAGTTACGGACAGGGGGCCTACGAGCAGTACGTC.

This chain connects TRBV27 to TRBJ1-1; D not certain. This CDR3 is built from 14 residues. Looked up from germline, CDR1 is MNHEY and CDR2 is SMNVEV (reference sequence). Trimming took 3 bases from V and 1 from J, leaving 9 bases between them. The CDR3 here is CASSFGVPNTEAFF. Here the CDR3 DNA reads TGTGCCAGCAGTTTCGGCGTCCCGAACACTGAAGCTTTCTTT.

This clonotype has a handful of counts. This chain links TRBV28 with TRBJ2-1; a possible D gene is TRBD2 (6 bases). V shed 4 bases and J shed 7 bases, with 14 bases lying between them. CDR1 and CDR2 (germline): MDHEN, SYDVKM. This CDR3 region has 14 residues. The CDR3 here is CASSSGDPGNEQFF. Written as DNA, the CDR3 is TGTGCCAGCAGTTCGGGGGACCCGGGGAATGAGCAGTTCTTC.

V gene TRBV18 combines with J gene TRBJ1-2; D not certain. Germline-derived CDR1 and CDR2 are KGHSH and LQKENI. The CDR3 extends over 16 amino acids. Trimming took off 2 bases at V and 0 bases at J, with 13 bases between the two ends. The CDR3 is CASSPNRLPANYGYTF. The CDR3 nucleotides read TGTGCCAGCTCACCAAACCGACTCCCAGCTAACTATGGCTACACCTTC.

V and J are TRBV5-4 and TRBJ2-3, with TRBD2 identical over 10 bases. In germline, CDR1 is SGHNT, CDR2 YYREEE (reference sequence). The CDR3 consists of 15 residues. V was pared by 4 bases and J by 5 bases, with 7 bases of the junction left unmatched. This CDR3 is CASSQRGGLRDTQYF. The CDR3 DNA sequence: TGTGCCAGCAGCCAGCGGGGGGGCCTCAGAGATACGCAGTATTTT. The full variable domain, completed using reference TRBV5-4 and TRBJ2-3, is ETGVTQSPTHLIKTRGQQVTLRCSSQSGHNTVSWYQQALGQGPQFIFQYYREEENGRGNFPPRFSGLQFPNYSSELNVNALELDDSALYLCASSQRGGLRDTQYFGPGTRLTVL.